This is a list of T cell receptor beta chains from one sample in a study of vaccination effects on CD4 cells after COVID-19. These receptors lack a known antigen. Libraries were prepared by immunoSEQ multiplex PCR; TCRdb keeps only in-frame clonotypes and omits some of them. This sample has more than 20,000 clones, with under 75% found just once. The sample consisted of CD4+ T cells from PBMCs cultured with HCoV-NL63 spike peptides, taken before COVID-19 vaccination. All receptors derive from a human donor who received a COVID-19 vaccine. Both conserved end residues are part of each CDR3. The D gene is left open where the match is weak. A clone size is listed for some rows: how often the clone was seen (once, few, many), or a class if it is expanded.

-,TRBV14,TRBJ2-1,TRBD1,CASSPYTGQVYNEQFF,TGTGCCAGCAGCCCCTATACGGGACAGGTCTACAATGAGCAGTTCTTC
-,TRBV5-1,TRBJ2-7,-,CASSLRTVSYEQYF,TGCGCCAGCAGCTTGAGAACGGTATCCTACGAGCAGTACTTC
few,TRBV6-1,TRBJ1-6,-,CASSDRENSPLHF,TGTGCCAGCAGTGACAGGGAGAATTCACCCCTCCACTTT
-,TRBV2,TRBJ1-2,-,CASGIDRLVYGYTF,TGTGCCAGCGGGATTGACAGGCTAGTCTATGGCTACACCTTC
-,TRBV29-1,TRBJ2-5,TRBD2,CSAPTSGGAETQYF,TGCAGCGCCCCGACTAGCGGGGGGGCCGAGACCCAGTACTTC
-,TRBV3-1/TRBV3-2,TRBJ1-2,TRBD1,CASSQGQGKGYTF,TGTGCCAGCAGCCAAGGACAGGGTAAAGGCTACACCTTC
few,TRBV28,TRBJ2-7,-,CASSFFTGIYEQYF,TGTGCCAGCAGTTTTTTTACAGGGATCTACGAGCAGTACTTC
-,TRBV10-1,TRBJ2-1,TRBD1,CASSESRGQGRTNREQFF,TGCGCCAGCAGTGAGTCGAGGGGACAGGGTAGGACTAACCGCGAGCAGTTCTTC
-,TRBV7-9,TRBJ1-5,TRBD1,CASSARQGRNQPQHF,TGTGCCAGCAGCGCCCGACAGGGTCGGAATCAGCCCCAGCATTTT
once,TRBV4-2,TRBJ2-7,TRBD2,CASSQDEAGGSYEQYF,TGTGCCAGCAGCCAAGACGAAGCGGGAGGTTCCTACGAGCAGTACTTC
-,TRBV11-2,TRBJ2-2,-,CASRSLKKNTGELFF,TGTGCCAGCAGATCCTTGAAGAAGAACACCGGGGAGCTGTTTTTT
-,TRBV12-3/TRBV12-4,TRBJ1-1,-,CASSLRRGTEAFF,TGTGCCAGCAGTTTAAGGAGGGGCACTGAAGCTTTCTTT
-,TRBV2,TRBJ2-3,-,CASTLIRDSPGDF,TGTGCCAGCACCCTCATAAGGGACAGCCCGGGGGATTTT
-,TRBV5-1,TRBJ2-2,-,CASRWTENTGELFF,TGCGCCAGCAGGTGGACTGAGAACACCGGGGAGCTGTTTTTT
-,TRBV12-5,TRBJ2-7,-,CASGLVLGGRIGEQYF,TGTGCTAGTGGTTTGGTCCTAGGGGGGCGTATTGGCGAGCAGTACTTC
-,TRBV2,TRBJ2-1,-,CASTSPGFFNEQFF,TGTGCCAGCACCTCTCCGGGGTTTTTTAATGAGCAGTTCTTC
-,TRBV4-1,TRBJ2-1,TRBD2,CASSQAGFTSGSHEQFF,TGCGCCAGCAGCCAAGCCGGTTTTACTAGCGGGAGTCATGAGCAGTTCTTC
-,TRBV5-1,TRBJ2-7,-,CASSLDSGLTYEQYF,TGCGCCAGCAGCTTGGACTCGGGCCTTACCTACGAGCAGTACTTC
-,TRBV11-1,TRBJ1-3,-,CASSLAVTSSGNTIYF,TGTGCCAGCAGCTTAGCAGTGACGAGCTCTGGAAACACCATATATTTT
-,TRBV7-8,TRBJ2-4,TRBD2,CASSLEFLGTSGRVAKNIQYF,TGTGCCAGCAGCTTAGAATTTCTCGGGACTAGCGGGAGGGTGGCCAAAAACATTCAGTACTTC
-,TRBV2,TRBJ2-1,TRBD2,CAIPSGSLNEQFF,TGTGCCATCCCTAGCGGGAGTCTCAATGAGCAGTTCTTC
-,TRBV28,TRBJ2-6,TRBD2,CASSSEGAGGPGANVLTF,TGTGCCAGCAGTTCGGAGGGAGCGGGGGGGCCTGGGGCCAACGTCCTGACTTTC
-,TRBV4-1,TRBJ1-5,TRBD1,CASAGQGSYNQPQHF,TGCGCCAGCGCGGGACAGGGCAGTTACAATCAGCCCCAGCATTTT
-,TRBV7-6,TRBJ1-1,TRBD1,CASSLRTGFEGLVGGMNTEAFF,TGTGCCAGCAGCTTACGGACAGGGTTTGAGGGCCTTGTTGGGGGCATGAACACTGAAGCTTTCTTT
-,TRBV5-6,TRBJ2-2,-,CASSHTRQEVHTGELFF,TGTGCCAGCAGCCATACCCGACAGGAGGTGCACACCGGGGAGCTGTTTTTT
-,TRBV18,TRBJ1-1,TRBD1,CASSPRDSEAFF,TGTGCCAGCTCACCAAGGGACAGTGAAGCTTTCTTT
-,TRBV6-1,TRBJ1-2,TRBD1,CASSEVEGGRVVGGYTF,TGTGCCAGCAGTGAAGTGGAAGGGGGCAGGGTCGTAGGTGGCTACACCTTC
-,TRBV14,TRBJ2-5,-,CASSQVPASHEGTQYF,TGTGCCAGCAGCCAAGTGCCGGCCTCGCACGAGGGGACCCAGTACTTC
-,TRBV5-6,TRBJ1-2,-,CASSLQGNFYGYTF,TGTGCCAGCAGCTTGCAGGGAAATTTCTATGGCTACACCTTC
few,TRBV4-1,TRBJ1-2,-,CASSQASTSIYGYTF,TGCGCCAGCAGCCAAGCTTCGACCTCAATCTATGGCTACACCTTC
-,TRBV3-1/TRBV3-2,TRBJ2-3,-,CASSQVGRSTDTQYF,TGTGCCAGCAGCCAAGTTGGGAGGAGTACAGATACGCAGTATTTT
-,TRBV6-1,TRBJ2-1,-,CASSGGTGWSSYNEQFF,TGTGCCAGCAGTGGAGGGACTGGGTGGAGCTCCTACAATGAGCAGTTCTTC
few,TRBV12-3/TRBV12-4,TRBJ1-2,-,CASSFSRGGYTF,TGTGCCAGCAGTTTCTCCCGGGGTGGCTACACCTTC
few,TRBV13,TRBJ1-3,-,CASSLGPISRTTGSGNTIYF,TGTGCCAGCAGCTTAGGCCCAATTTCCCGGACAACCGGCTCTGGAAACACCATATATTTT
few,TRBV5-4,TRBJ2-1,TRBD2,CASSLPGGSRWQFF,TGTGCCAGCAGCTTACCGGGAGGTTCTCGGTGGCAGTTCTTC
-,TRBV6-6,TRBJ1-2,-,CASSYSITHGYTF,TGTGCCAGCAGTTACTCGATAACACATGGCTACACCTTC
-,TRBV9,TRBJ1-2,-,CASSVGDTSYGYTF,TGTGCCAGCAGCGTCGGGGACACCTCCTATGGCTACACCTTC
-,TRBV29-1,TRBJ1-4,-,CSVSGGGGEKLFF,TGCAGCGTTTCGGGGGGGGGAGGAGAAAAACTGTTTTTT
few,TRBV6-5,TRBJ1-2,TRBD1,CASSYSRTGGGYGYTF,TGTGCCAGCAGTTACTCGAGGACAGGGGGTGGCTATGGCTACACCTTC
few,TRBV11-2,TRBJ1-2,-,CASSAYEYGYTF,TGTGCCAGCAGCGCTTATGAGTATGGCTACACCTTC
-,TRBV6-2/TRBV6-3,TRBJ2-1,-,CASSPPGVSSYNEQFF,TGTGCCAGCAGTCCCCCGGGGGTTAGCTCCTACAATGAGCAGTTCTTC
-,TRBV27,TRBJ1-4,-,CASRLLIATNEKLFF,TGTGCCAGCAGACTCCTGATTGCAACTAATGAAAAACTGTTTTTT
few,TRBV5-4,TRBJ2-7,TRBD1,CASSLRQGGEQYF,TGTGCCAGCAGCCTAAGACAGGGGGGCGAGCAGTACTTC
-,TRBV5-4,TRBJ1-6,TRBD1,CASSIADRGSSPLHF,TGTGCCAGCAGCATAGCGGACAGGGGGTCATCACCCCTCCACTTT
-,TRBV12-3/TRBV12-4,TRBJ2-5,TRBD1,CASRSRGIETQYF,TGTGCCAGCAGGTCCAGGGGGATTGAGACCCAGTACTTC
-,TRBV7-6,TRBJ2-5,TRBD2,CASSLVGTSGETQYF,TGTGCCAGCAGCTTAGTAGGGACTAGCGGGGAGACCCAGTACTTC
large,TRBV12-3/TRBV12-4,TRBJ2-7,TRBD2,CASSPSGLGEQYF,TGTGCCAGCAGTCCTAGCGGGCTGGGTGAGCAGTACTTC
-,TRBV27,TRBJ1-2,-,CASSSPSDYGYTF,TGTGCCAGCAGTTCACCCTCGGACTATGGCTACACCTTC
-,TRBV7-2,TRBJ2-1,TRBD2,CASSLRASGRRGNEQFF,TGTGCCAGCAGCTTAAGGGCTAGCGGGAGGAGGGGCAATGAGCAGTTCTTC
-,TRBV5-1,TRBJ2-3,-,CATLRQSTDTQYF,TGCGCCACCCTAAGGCAAAGCACAGATACGCAGTATTTT
large,TRBV7-2,TRBJ2-3,-,CASSLGNGDTQYF,TGTGCCAGCAGCTTAGGTAACGGAGATACGCAGTATTTT
-,TRBV3-1/TRBV3-2,TRBJ2-2,-,CASSPQPGELFF,TGTGCCAGCAGCCCCCAGCCCGGGGAGCTGTTTTTT
-,TRBV10-1,TRBJ2-3,TRBD2,CASSELAGGRTDTQYF,TGCGCCAGCAGTGAGTTAGCGGGAGGAAGAACAGATACGCAGTATTTT
-,TRBV2,TRBJ2-7,-,CASSSQRQRRYEQYF,TGTGCCAGCAGTTCCCAGAGGCAACGTAGGTACGAGCAGTACTTC
-,TRBV5-8,TRBJ1-3,-,CASSYNAASTGNTIYF,TGTGCCAGCAGCTACAACGCCGCCAGCACTGGAAACACCATATATTTT